This section outlines one T cell receptor (beta chain) sequence together with its context. Its ends do not fully match the called genes, so a read error is possible. This sample was taken from a study of shared clonotypes between healthy human individuals. Overall study context: In total, the donors were a couple of women and a few men aged 18 to 49.

The protocol was immunoSEQ multiplex PCR, while the TCRdb copy is restricted to in-frame clones and leaves out a portion. This sample has about 1.5 million clones, with 95% to 97% found just once. The length of the CDR3 is 10 residues. The germline V gene encodes CDR1 MDHEN and CDR2 SYDVKM. The sequencing sample was made of naive CD4+ T cells sorted from blood. The subset here: CD45RA+ positively selected. The gene calls are TRBV28 and TRBJ2-7; D is possibly TRBD1 (6 bases). The sequence was collected from a man in his thirties or forties in good health. The CDR3 here is CASSGQFLGF. In nucleotides, the CDR3 is TGTGCCAGCAGTGGACAGTTTCTAGGCTTC. Supplemented by reference TRBV28 and TRBJ2-7, the full variable domain reads DVKVTQSSRYLVKRTGEKVFLECVQDMDHENMFWYRQDPGLGLRLIYFSYDVKMKEKGDIPEGYSVSREKKERFSLILESASTNQTSMYLCASSGQFLGFGPGTRLTVT.